A selection of T cell receptor beta chains follows, all from one sample in a study of Ad26.COV2.S vaccination and SARS-CoV-2 variants. Profiling relied on immunoSEQ multiplex PCR, and the TCRdb table lists in-frame clones only, not all of them. This sample has approximately 420,000 clones, with around nine tenths found just once. The sample here was peripheral blood, taken in a trial of Ad26.COV2.S vaccine versus placebo. The receptors stem from a person between 18 and 59 years old who received the Ad26.COV2.S COVID-19 vaccine or a placebo. Each CDR3 is given with its conserved first and last residue. The D gene is left open where the match is weak. Size is stated for part of the rows, as once, few or many counts, or as a class when the clone is expanded.

J,D,size,V,CDR3,DNA
TRBJ2-1,NA,NA,TRBV19,CASSTIRNEQFF,TGTGCCAGTAGTACCATAAGGAATGAGCAGTTCTTC
TRBJ1-6,NA,few,TRBV5-1,CASSLAGLYNSPLHF,TGCGCCAGCAGCTTGGCAGGGCTCTATAATTCACCCCTCCACTTT
TRBJ2-2,NA,NA,TRBV4-2,CASSQAPGQNTGELFF,TGTGCCAGCAGCCAAGCCCCGGGACAGAACACCGGGGAGCTGTTTTTT
TRBJ1-2,NA,NA,TRBV2,CASTRGERGGYTF,TGTGCCAGCACACGAGGGGAGAGGGGTGGCTACACCTTC
TRBJ1-2,NA,NA,TRBV4-1,CASSPGTNYGYTF,TGCGCCAGCAGTCCCGGGACTAACTATGGCTACACCTTC
TRBJ1-2,NA,NA,TRBV2,CASSEVGSYGYTF,TGTGCCAGCAGTGAAGTAGGGTCCTATGGCTACACCTTC
TRBJ2-2,NA,NA,TRBV4-3,CASSQDVLMAGANTGELFF,TGCGCCAGCAGCCAAGATGTTCTTATGGCGGGGGCTAACACCGGGGAGCTGTTTTTT
TRBJ1-6,TRBD1,NA,TRBV5-1,CASSPGTGGYSPLHF,TGCGCCAGCAGCCCCGGGACAGGGGGGTATTCACCCCTCCACTTT
TRBJ1-2,NA,NA,TRBV19,CASSIGPGSGYTF,TGTGCCAGTAGTATCGGCCCGGGCAGTGGCTACACCTTC
TRBJ2-6,NA,NA,TRBV29-1,CSAETGHPGANVLTF,TGCAGCGCTGAGACAGGCCATCCTGGGGCCAACGTCCTGACTTTC
TRBJ2-7,TRBD2,NA,TRBV5-4,CASSGTSGGYEQYF,TGTGCCAGCAGCGGGACTAGCGGGGGGTACGAGCAGTACTTC
TRBJ1-2,NA,NA,TRBV2,CASTGEYYGYTF,TGTGCCAGCACAGGGGAATACTATGGCTACACCTTC
TRBJ2-3,TRBD2,NA,TRBV5-1,CASSLTGWTSGGLGTDTQYF,TGCGCCAGCAGCCTTACGGGATGGACTAGCGGGGGTCTGGGCACAGATACGCAGTATTTT
TRBJ2-3,NA,NA,TRBV3-1/TRBV3-2,CATMQVGGPDTDTQYF,TGTGCCACCATGCAAGTGGGGGGGCCCGACACAGATACGCAGTATTTT
TRBJ1-6,NA,NA,TRBV27,CASRYRSGAGVRSPLHF,TGTGCCAGCAGATACCGATCGGGAGCAGGGGTCCGCTCACCCCTCCACTTT
TRBJ2-7,NA,NA,TRBV4-1,CASSQALIREWDNEQYF,TGCGCCAGCAGCCAAGCTCTGATCAGGGAGTGGGATAACGAGCAGTACTTC
TRBJ2-1,NA,NA,TRBV21-1,CASSEIKNNEQFF,TGTGCCAGCAGCGAAATTAAGAACAATGAGCAGTTCTTC
TRBJ1-5,NA,NA,TRBV18,CASSPSDSNQPQHF,TGTGCCAGCTCACCATCGGACAGCAATCAGCCCCAGCATTTT